This T cell receptor (beta chain) is drawn from a study of human T cells and chemical hapten exposure. The overall study: Variation in per-sample TCR yields came mainly from small pooled library volume differences. Study-wide results and caveats: Sensitizing to DPC left TCRs with a frequency above 1 in 1000 unaltered.

This clonotype was counted ten times or more. Its specificity is not known. In the source study's methods: Sample TCR totals centred on a median of around 93,000, ranging roughly 23,224 to 700,000. TCRdb analysed the RACE reads with MiXCR anew, one entry per CDR3 protein. These V and J calls rely on TCRdb rather than the paper's analysis. Of some 78,000 distinct CDR3 sequences in the sample, approximately 8% are singletons; the top ten hold more than 1.5%. J lost 5 bases, V lost 4 bases, and 4 bases had no gene match. The V gene's germline CDR1 is LNHDA and CDR2 SQIVND (reference sequence). The CDR3 totals 14 residues. Time point here: healthy volunteer bleed at 6 weeks. It was from unfractionated whole blood that total RNA was extracted.

The sequence was collected from a male donor in good health. Some clones in this sample may be carry-over from other donors' samples. The chain recombines TRBV19 with TRBJ2-7; 11 bases are shared with TRBD1. Sample: whole blood. CDR3 sequence: CASSTGQGADEQYF. CDR3 nucleotide sequence: TGTGCCAGTAGTACCGGACAGGGGGCCGACGAGCAGTACTTC. Looking up the rest from reference TRBV19 and TRBJ2-7 gives the full variable domain: DGGITQSPKYLFRKEGQNVTLSCEQNLNHDAMYWYRQDPGQGLRLIYYSQIVNDFQKGDIAEGYSVSREKKESFPLTVTSAQKNPTAFYLCASSTGQGADEQYFGPGTRLTVT.